The clone carrying this TCR beta chain was detected many times. The entry originates in a study of metastatic and nonmetastatic thyroid tumors. Thyroid surgery was performed in patients who had received no treatment beforehand. TCRdb reprocessed the PCR reads using MiXCR. The sample shows about 93,000 clones, about 12% of them seen only once. V gave up 9 bases and J gave up 7 bases; unmatched junction bases: 10. The CDR3 is 14 amino acids. The V gene's germline CDR1 is LNHDA and CDR2 SQIVND (reference sequence). The J gene is TRBJ1-4, the V gene TRBV19; 8 nucleotides line up with TRBD1. The receptor was derived from a female donor with papillary thyroid cancer or a benign thyroid nodule (not recorded which). Some clones in this sample may be carry-over from other donors' samples. The sequencing input was blood. Here the CDR3 DNA reads TGTGCCAGCGCCGTCGGCAGGGGGCTTGAAAAACTGTTTTTT. The encoded protein is CASAVGRGLEKLFF.